Listed here are 25 T cell receptor beta chains from one sample, sequenced in a study of cytomegalovirus exposure and HLA in healthy donors. The method was immunoSEQ multiplex PCR; TCRdb's version includes in-frame clones alone and lacks a portion of them. The sample has 100,000 to 150,000 clones; around 96% are singletons. Sequencing was performed on PBMCs. The receptors were gathered from a man younger than 35 in good health and CMV-seronegative.

V usage is TRBV27 and J usage is TRBJ2-7; D ambiguous. V lost 3 bases and J 1 base, leaving 10 bases between the germline ends. Germline V gene sequence: CDR1 MNHEY, CDR2 SMNVEV (reference sequence). The CDR3 consists of 14 residues. The CDR3 spells CASSFGPGSYEQYF. CDR3 DNA: TGTGCCAGCAGTTTCGGCCCCGGGTCCTACGAGCAGTACTTC.

The chain combines TRBV27 with TRBJ2-7, with TRBD2 matching 8 bases. This CDR3 has 14 amino acids. The V gene end was trimmed by 5 bases and the J gene end by 2 bases; junction bases not matched to a gene: 5. Germline CDR1 MNHEY, CDR2 SMNVEV (reference sequence). The CDR3 DNA reads as TGTGCCAGCAGTCCCGGGGGGGTCACCTACGAGCAGTACTTC. Amino acids: CASSPGGVTYEQYF.

This chain joins TRBV7-3 and TRBJ2-1, with a tentative D call TRBD1 (6 bases). Germline CDR1 SGHTA, CDR2 FQGTGA. The V and J ends lost 2 bases and 6 bases respectively, with 17 bases between them. This CDR3 is built from 16 residues. For the CDR3, the DNA is TGTGCCAGCAGCTTACCGGGACACGGAACCGTCAATGAGCAGTTCTTC. Protein: CASSLPGHGTVNEQFF.

The J gene is TRBJ2-7, the V gene TRBV5-1, with D maybe TRBD1 (5 bases). This CDR3 region has 15 residues. From germline, CDR1 is SGHRS and CDR2 YFSETQ. With 0 bases removed from V and 3 bases from J, the gap between germline ends came to 13 bases. The CDR3 DNA reads TGCGCCAGCAGCTTGGATCCAGGGCTCAACTACGAGCAGTACTTC. This sequence encodes CASSLDPGLNYEQYF.

The chain is built from TRBV6-5 and TRBJ2-7; TRBD2 might be the D (5 bases). The CDR3 consists of 15 residues. Germline V gene sequence: CDR1 MNHEY, CDR2 SVGAGI. The germline V and J ends were trimmed by 7 bases and 0 bases, with 16 bases remaining between them. The CDR3, as DNA: TGTGCCAGCAAAGCTCGCGGTAGCGACTCCTACGAGCAGTACTTC. It codes for CASKARGSDSYEQYF.

The chain carries TRBV7-9 and TRBJ2-7, with D uncertain. The CDR3 is 13 residues long. The germline V and J ends were trimmed by 3 bases and 2 bases, with 8 bases remaining between them. Germline CDR1 SEHNR, CDR2 FQNEAQ (reference sequence). CDR3: CASSFARAYEQYF. The CDR3 nucleotides are TGTGCCAGCAGCTTCGCGAGAGCCTACGAGCAGTACTTC.

The chain combines TRBV4-3 with TRBJ2-2; 7 nucleotides align to TRBD1. The trim removed 0 bases at V and 5 bases at J, leaving 6 bases unmatched. CDR1 and CDR2 from the germline V gene are LGHNA and YSLEER. The CDR3 contains 16 residues. The CDR3 nucleotides read TGCGCCAGCAGCCAAGACGGAACAGGGGAAACCGGGGAGCTGTTTTTT. This sequence encodes CASSQDGTGETGELFF.

A single count supports this clone. The chain employs TRBV25-1 and TRBJ1-1, with 8 bases lining up with TRBD1. The germline gives CDR1 MGHDK, CDR2 SYGVNS. The CDR3 runs 15 residues. The V segment lost 3 bases and the J segment 2 bases; nucleotides outside the gene matches: 5. The CDR3 DNA sequence: TGTGCCAGCAGTGACCCGGGGACAGGCAACACTGAAGCTTTCTTT. Its translation: CASSDPGTGNTEAFF.

The chain recombines TRBV4-3 with TRBJ2-2; TRBD2 agrees at 7 bases. With V trimmed by 5 bases and J by 0 bases, 6 bases remained unmatched. This CDR3 spans 16 amino acids. In germline, CDR1 is LGHNA, CDR2 YSLEER. Here the CDR3 reads CASSTRLAPNTGELFF. CDR3 DNA: TGCGCCAGCAGCACTAGACTAGCCCCGAACACCGGGGAGCTGTTTTTT.

For the CDR3, the DNA is TGTGCCAGCAGCTCACCCGGACTAGCGGTGAACACCGGGGAGCTGTTTTTT. This codes for CASSSPGLAVNTGELFF. The rearrangement joins TRBV7-9 to TRBJ2-2; 10 nucleotides match TRBD2. The germline V gene encodes CDR1 SEHNR and CDR2 FQNEAQ (reference sequence). J gave up 1 base and V 4 bases, and 6 bases lay outside the gene matches. This CDR3 comprises 17 residues.

The V call is TRBV4-1, the J call TRBJ2-3; no reliable D call. V lost 5 bases and J 6 bases, leaving 15 bases between the germline ends. Germline CDR1 is MGHRA and CDR2 is YSYEKL. The CDR3 is 14 residues long. CDR3 nucleotide sequence: TGCGCCAGCAGCGGTGATAGTTCAACGGATACGCAGTATTTT. This translates into CASSGDSSTDTQYF.

This clone has a single count. The rearrangement links TRBV30 to TRBJ2-1, with 10 bases that match TRBD2. The CDR3 length is 13 residues. The germline V gene has CDR1 GTSNPN and CDR2 SVGIG (reference sequence). Trimming removed 3 bases from V and 4 bases from J; junction bases left unmatched: 0. CDR3 protein: CAWRLAGYNEQFF. In DNA form, the CDR3 reads TGTGCCTGGAGACTAGCGGGGTACAATGAGCAGTTCTTC.

This clone was seen a single time. The DNA for the CDR3 is TGTGCCAGCAGCGCCCGGACAGGGGGCTTTGAGCAGTTCTTC. This translates into CASSARTGGFEQFF. V and J are TRBV9 and TRBJ2-1, with 11 bases matching TRBD1. This CDR3 spans 14 amino acids. The J segment lost 9 bases and the V segment lost 3 bases, leaving 5 bases of the junction unmatched. Germline CDR1 reads SGDLS; CDR2 reads YYNGEE.

V and J are TRBV27 and TRBJ1-5; perhaps TRBD1 as D (6 bases). CDR3 length: 12 residues. V was shortened by 3 bases and J by 10 bases, with 10 bases between the two germline ends. CDR1 is MNHEY and CDR2 is SMNVEV in the germline V gene (reference sequence). Written as DNA, the CDR3 is TGTGCCAGCAGTTTCAGGGGCGGCCCCCAGCATTTT. It is translated as CASSFRGGPQHF.

The J gene is TRBJ2-3, the V gene TRBV7-9; D is unresolved. In germline, CDR1 is SEHNR, CDR2 FQNEAQ (reference sequence). The CDR3 is made up of 15 amino acids. Trimming pared 1 base from V and 2 bases from J, leaving 10 bases between. Here the CDR3 DNA reads TGTGCCAGCAGCTTAGGGCCAGATTCCACAGATACGCAGTATTTT. It encodes CASSLGPDSTDTQYF.

The genes are TRBV7-9 and TRBJ2-7, with 10 bases fitting TRBD2. This CDR3 region has 16 residues. J lost 0 bases, V lost 5 bases, and 7 bases had no gene match. CDR1 and CDR2 (germline): SEHNR, FQNEAQ (reference sequence). This CDR3 reads CASSDRAGGSSYEQYF. Written as DNA, the CDR3 is TGTGCCAGCAGCGATAGAGCGGGAGGGAGCTCCTACGAGCAGTACTTC.

The chain carries TRBV21-1 and TRBJ1-2. TRBV21-1 is a pseudogene locus. CDR3 size: 13 residues. This chain's CDR3 is CASRIEAWYGYTF. CDR3 DNA: TGTGCCAGCAGAATCGAGGCCTGGTATGGCTACACCTTC.

This chain joins TRBV7-2 and TRBJ1-2; TRBD1 is a possible D gene (6 bases). Trimming took 5 bases from V and 6 from J, leaving 16 bases between them. This CDR3 has 14 amino acids. Germline V gives CDR1 SGHTA, CDR2 FQGNSA. CDR3 DNA sequence: TGTGCCAGCAGCCAGGGGCCTCGGAACCATGGCTACACCTTC. This encodes CASSQGPRNHGYTF.

The chain employs TRBV27 and TRBJ1-5, with 7 bases matching TRBD1. Germline CDR1 and CDR2: MNHEY and SMNVEV (reference sequence). V shed 1 base, J shed 7 bases, and the junction held 7 bases outside the gene matches. CDR3 length: 15 residues. CDR3 DNA sequence: TGTGCCAGCAGTTTATTACAGGGGAGTAAGCAGCCCCAGCATTTT. Amino acid sequence: CASSLLQGSKQPQHF.

The rearrangement links TRBV15 to TRBJ1-1; D remains unclear. Germline V CDR1 and CDR2: LNHNV, YYDKDF (reference sequence). Trimming removed 1 base from V and 6 bases from J, with 9 bases in between. This CDR3 contains 13 residues. CDR3 protein: CATSRVYVAEAFF. CDR3 sequence (DNA): TGTGCCACCAGCAGAGTCTATGTCGCTGAAGCTTTCTTT.

The V and J genes are TRBV7-3 and TRBJ2-1; no clear D gene. V lost 2 bases, J lost 7 bases, and 18 bases lay in between. The germline V gene has CDR1 SGHTA and CDR2 FQGTGA. The CDR3 has 16 residues. The DNA for the CDR3 is TGTGCCAGCAGCTTAGTTGGAGCAGCCCTCTCAAATGAGCAGTTCTTC. Translation: CASSLVGAALSNEQFF.

CDR3 sequence (DNA): TGTGCCAGTAGTATTAACGGGGGGGAGACCCAGTACTTC. Translation: CASSINGGETQYF. The chain couples TRBV19 to TRBJ2-5, with 7 bases matching TRBD2. The V gene's germline CDR1 is LNHDA and CDR2 SQIVND (reference sequence). V was clipped by 3 bases and J by 5 bases; unmatched bases: 3. The CDR3 consists of 13 residues.

DNA of the CDR3: TGCAGCGTCCCCAAGACAGGGACCTACGAGCAGTACTTC. Translated, it gives CSVPKTGTYEQYF. The chain employs TRBV29-1 and TRBJ2-7; 7 bases map to TRBD1. With V trimmed by 6 bases and J by 2 bases, 7 bases remained unmatched. CDR3 length: 13 amino acids. Germline V lookup: CDR1 SQVTM, CDR2 ANQGSEA.

The chain recombines TRBV7-2 with TRBJ1-1; D perhaps matches TRBD1 (5 bases). From germline, CDR1 is SGHTA and CDR2 FQGNSA. The V end was cut by 5 bases, the J end by 5 bases, with 15 bases between. The CDR3 is 14 residues long. The CDR3 DNA reads TGTGCCAGCAGCGTTGGTCTCCGGGGGACTGAAGCTTTCTTT. Its protein is CASSVGLRGTEAFF.

This sequence joins TRBV5-4 and TRBJ2-2; 7 bases line up with TRBD2. Unmatched junction bases numbered 2, after V lost 0 bases and J lost 3 bases. CDR1 SGHNT and CDR2 YYREEE come from the germline V gene (reference sequence). This CDR3 has 15 residues. The CDR3 loop is CASSLGLADTGELFF. The CDR3 nucleotides are TGTGCCAGCAGCTTGGGGCTAGCGGACACCGGGGAGCTGTTTTTT.